This entry features one T cell receptor beta chain sequence. Its antigen is as yet unknown. The sample comes from a study of T cells after yellow fever vaccination. Whole-study findings and limits: It was a weaker secondary response, yet one that peaked faster, at day 5 versus 15. Abundant clonotypes (contaminants from the bulk population) could be present in FACS-sorted repertoires.

The CDR3 length is 15 residues. With 4 bases removed from V and 0 bases from J, the gap between germline ends came to 13 bases. In germline, CDR1 is SGHKS, CDR2 YYEKEE (reference sequence). From the 5' RACE reads, TCRdb called clonotypes with MiXCR, one entry per CDR3 protein. This sample has around 320,000 distinct CDR3 sequences, with approximately 10% found just once. This chain connects TRBV5-5 to TRBJ1-1; D ambiguous. This clonotype was sampled from a young man who received the YFV17D yellow fever vaccine. The sequencing here drew on CD4+ T cells sorted from PBMCs, taken 5 days after the yellow fever booster vaccination. The CDR3 region is CASSRSTRMNTEAFF. As DNA, the CDR3 is TGTGCCAGCAGCCGCTCGACCCGAATGAACACTGAAGCTTTCTTT.